These 14 T cell receptor beta chains originate from one sample sequenced in a study of control samples from healthy donors and cancer patients. The data were produced by immunoSEQ multiplex PCR, yet TCRdb's version contains in-frame clones alone and is incomplete. The sample shows hundreds of thousands of clones, approximately 80% of them seen only once. What was sequenced was PBMCs. Every receptor here comes from a woman between 55 and 75 years old with lung cancer.

Comments on this clone: The junction shows a germline mismatch at one end, possibly a read error. The chain employs TRBV6-1 and TRBJ1-2; D is perhaps TRBD1 (5 bases). Germline CDR1 is MNHNS and CDR2 is SASEGT. The CDR3 is 12 residues long. This CDR3 is CAGSEGAYGYTF. The CDR3 DNA is TGTGCCGGCAGCGAAGGGGCCTATGGCTACACCTTC.

In its sample, this clone was seen a few times. This chain connects TRBV6-5 to TRBJ1-5; D remains ambiguous. Germline V gene lookup returns CDR1 MNHEY and CDR2 SVGAGI. The CDR3 is made up of 14 amino acids. V was cut by 6 bases and J by 3 bases, with 12 bases left in between. The CDR3: CASSSDTFNQPQHF. CDR3 DNA sequence: TGTGCCAGCAGCTCTGACACCTTCAATCAGCCCCAGCATTTT.

About this clone: Other DNA sequences in this sample translate to the same CDR3. V usage is TRBV3-1 (or the pseudogene TRBV3-2) and J usage is TRBJ2-7, with 9 positions matching TRBD1. The CDR3 spans 15 residues. Looked up from germline, CDR1 is LGHDT and CDR2 is YNNKEL (reference sequence). V lost 1 base and J lost 3; bases outside the gene matches: 4. CDR3 in amino acids: CASSQGGTGIYEQYF. The CDR3 DNA is TGTGCCAGCAGCCAAGGCGGGACAGGGATCTACGAGCAGTACTTC.

V is TRBV19 and J is TRBJ1-1, with TRBD1 as a possible D gene (5 bases). This CDR3 contains 12 residues. CDR1 and CDR2 (germline): LNHDA, SQIVND (reference sequence). Between the trimmed V and J ends, which lost 7 bases and 7 bases, there was a span of 13 bases. The CDR3 protein is CASNMGRFEAFF. CDR3 coding DNA: TGTGCCAGTAACATGGGACGGTTTGAAGCTTTCTTT.

This clone came up once. The V and J genes are TRBV2 and TRBJ2-5; 7 nucleotides line up with TRBD1. The CDR3 consists of 12 residues. The V gene end was trimmed by 7 bases and the J gene end by 4 bases; junction bases not matched to a gene: 3. Germline V CDR1 and CDR2: SNHLY, FYNNEI. The CDR3 here is CASMAGGETQYF. As DNA, the CDR3 is TGTGCCAGCATGGCAGGGGGAGAGACCCAGTACTTC. Drawing the rest from reference TRBV2 and TRBJ2-5, the complete variable domain is EPEVTQTPSHQVTQMGQEVILRCVPISNHLYFYWYRQILGQKVEFLVSFYNNEISEKSEIFDDQFSVERPDGSNFTLKIRSTKLEDSAMYFCASMAGGETQYFGPGTRLLVL.

The chain uses TRBV3-1 (or the pseudogene TRBV3-2) and TRBJ2-5; possible D gene TRBD2, 5 bases. CDR3 length: 13 amino acids. The V gene lost 3 bases and the J gene lost 5 bases, with 10 bases spanning the gap. Germline V gene lookup returns CDR1 LGHDT and CDR2 YNNKEL (reference sequence). The chain's CDR3 is CASSHRGRETQYF. The CDR3 DNA sequence: TGTGCCAGCAGCCATCGGGGTCGGGAGACCCAGTACTTC.

This clone was counted a few times. The chain joins TRBV3-1 (or the pseudogene TRBV3-2) to TRBJ1-4; tentatively, D is TRBD1 (5 bases). The germline gives CDR1 LGHDT, CDR2 YNNKEL (reference sequence). This CDR3 comprises 14 residues. With 2 bases removed from V and 7 bases from J, the gap between germline ends came to 11 bases. This chain's CDR3 is CASSQPGRGEKLFF. CDR3 bases: TGTGCCAGCAGCCAACCGGGAAGGGGTGAAAAACTGTTTTTT.

V gene TRBV12-3 or TRBV12-4 combines with J gene TRBJ2-7; D gene uncertain. The CDR3 consists of 12 residues. Trimming stripped 2 bases from V and 6 bases from J, with 8 bases between. The CDR3 loop reads CASSLWGFEQYF. CDR3 coding DNA: TGTGCCAGCAGTTTATGGGGATTCGAGCAGTACTTC.

The chain links TRBV5-4 to TRBJ1-1; TRBD1 might be the D (5 bases). The CDR3 has 13 residues. The germline V gene has CDR1 SGHNT and CDR2 YYREEE (reference sequence). V lost 9 bases and J 1 base, leaving 13 bases between the germline ends. CDR3 coding DNA: TGTGCCACCAGGGACCTTCCGAACACTGAAGCTTTCTTT. Encoded protein: CATRDLPNTEAFF.

In its sample, this clone was seen once. The V and J genes are TRBV19 and TRBJ2-4; weak D call: TRBD1 (6 bases). From germline, CDR1 is LNHDA and CDR2 SQIVND (reference sequence). This CDR3 is 16 amino acids long. Trimming removed 5 bases from V and 0 bases from J, with 14 bases in between. CDR3 protein: CASSVTNRVAKNIQYF. The CDR3 DNA reads as TGTGCCAGTAGTGTTACGAACAGGGTAGCCAAAAACATTCAGTACTTC.

This sequence joins TRBV10-3 and TRBJ2-1, with 10 bases that match TRBD2. Germline V lookup: CDR1 ENHRY, CDR2 SYGVKD. V lost 6 bases and J lost 9; bases outside the gene matches: 11. The CDR3 spans 15 residues. This CDR3 is CAIRPPSGRIGEQFF. The CDR3 coding sequence is TGTGCCATCAGACCCCCTAGCGGGAGAATCGGTGAGCAGTTCTTC.

This chain uses TRBV3-1 (or the pseudogene TRBV3-2) with TRBJ1-2; TRBD1 aligns across 10 bases. Germline CDR1 reads LGHDT; CDR2 reads YNNKEL (reference sequence). The length of the CDR3 is 15 residues. V shed 1 base and J 4 bases; nucleotides not matched to a gene: 3. The CDR3 nucleotides are TGTGCCAGCAGCCAAGGGACAGGGGGAAGCTATGGCTACACCTTC. Protein: CASSQGTGGSYGYTF.

This sequence joins TRBV5-1 and TRBJ2-7; 9 bases fit TRBD2. Trimming took 0 bases from V and 2 from J; bases not matched to a gene: 6. Germline V gene data show CDR1 as SGHRS and CDR2 as YFSETQ. There are 16 residues in the CDR3. For the CDR3, the DNA is TGCGCCAGCAGCTTGGCTCAGTCTAGCGGGACCTACGAGCAGTACTTC. Encoded protein: CASSLAQSSGTYEQYF.

This clone was picked up a small number of times. The CDR3 nucleotides are TGTGCCAGCAGTTATGACAGGACTAATTCACCCCTCCACTTT. Its protein product is CASSYDRTNSPLHF. V usage is TRBV6-5 and J usage is TRBJ1-6; TRBD1 is a possible D gene (6 bases). Germline V gene sequence: CDR1 MNHEY, CDR2 SVGAGI. The CDR3 totals 14 residues. Trimming removed 3 bases at V and 6 bases at J, with 9 bases between.